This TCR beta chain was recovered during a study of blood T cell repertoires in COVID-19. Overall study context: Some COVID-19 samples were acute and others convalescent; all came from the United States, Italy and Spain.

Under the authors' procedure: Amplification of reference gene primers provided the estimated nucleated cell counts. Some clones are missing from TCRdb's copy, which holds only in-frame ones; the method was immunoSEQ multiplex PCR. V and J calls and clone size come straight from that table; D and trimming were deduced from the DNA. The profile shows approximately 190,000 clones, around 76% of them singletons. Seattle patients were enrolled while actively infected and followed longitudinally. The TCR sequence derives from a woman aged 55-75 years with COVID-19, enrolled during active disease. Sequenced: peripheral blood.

CDR3 nucleotides: TGTGCCAGCATCCCCCGGGGGGACGCTGAAGCTTTCTTT. It specifies CASIPRGDAEAFF. The rearrangement joins TRBV27 to TRBJ1-1, with a weak D call TRBD1 (5 bases). Trimming stripped 7 bases from V and 6 bases from J, with 15 bases between. This CDR3 has 13 residues. The germline CDR1 and CDR2 sequences are MNHEY and SMNVEV (reference sequence).